This T cell receptor beta chain comes out of a study of metastatic and nonmetastatic thyroid tumors. The table lists this clone with many counts. Germline V gives CDR1 MNHNS, CDR2 SASEGT. This CDR3 comprises 16 residues. The V segment lost 1 base and the J segment 1 base; nucleotides outside the gene matches: 3. TCRdb called clones again from the PCR reads with MiXCR. Of nearly 15,000 clones detected, approximately 19% appear once; the ten largest clones hold approximately 15%. All patients reached thyroid surgery having received no treatment beforehand. This clonotype was obtained from a female donor with papillary thyroid cancer or a benign thyroid nodule (not recorded which). Some clones in this sample may be carry-over from other donors' samples. The rearrangement joins TRBV6-1 to TRBJ2-2, with 7 bases aligning to TRBD1. The sequencing sample was made of blood. The CDR3 spells CASSEGRGQNTGELFF. Here the CDR3 DNA reads TGTGCCAGCAGTGAAGGAAGGGGGCAGAACACCGGGGAGCTGTTTTTT.